This entry lists 3 T cell receptor beta chains sequenced from one sample in a study of T cells in Graves' hyperthyroidism and ophthalmopathy. The CDR3 regions of TCR beta were amplified from RNA transcripts. The HTBI primer set drove a first-round RT-PCR of the TCR CDR3. MiXCR, applied by TCRdb to the multiplex PCR reads, yields one record per CDR3 protein. The sample yields under 200,000 distinct CDR3 sequences, over 7.5% seen once. What was sequenced was blood. Source of these receptors: a woman aged 18-30 years with Graves' hyperthyroidism that later progressed to Graves' ophthalmopathy.

This clonotype was recorded at least ten times. The chain employs TRBV11-1 and TRBJ2-7; the match to TRBD1 covers 8 bases. Germline CDR1 reads SGHAT; CDR2 reads FQDESV (reference sequence). Trimming at V came to 5 bases and at J to 2 bases, leaving 5 bases not matched to a gene. The CDR3 runs 14 residues. The CDR3 is CASSRQGPTYEQYF. The DNA of the CDR3 is TGTGCCAGCAGCCGACAGGGGCCTACCTACGAGCAGTACTTC.

This clonotype has a count of ten or more. The V gene is TRBV11-2, the J gene TRBJ2-7; D remains ambiguous. V lost 5 bases and J lost 0, with 11 bases in between. This CDR3 is built from 14 residues. The germline CDR1 and CDR2 sequences are SGHAT and FQNNGV. The CDR3, as DNA: TGTGCCAGCAGCCCCACGGTTCCCTCCTACGAGCAGTACTTC. As protein: CASSPTVPSYEQYF.

This clonotype was observed at least ten times. The chain employs TRBV19 and TRBJ1-1; weak D call: TRBD1 (6 bases). Trimming cost V 8 bases and J 7 bases, with 14 bases left between them. This CDR3 has 12 amino acids. The germline gives CDR1 LNHDA, CDR2 SQIVND (reference sequence). The chain's CDR3 is CASRQGFHEAFF. The CDR3 DNA sequence: TGTGCCAGTCGCCAGGGGTTCCATGAAGCTTTCTTT.